This TCR beta chain was captured in a study of shared clonotypes between healthy human individuals. Study overall: A donor's plate count was three for CD4 naive and three for CD4 memory; CD8 naive had two and CD8 memory one. General study findings and limits: Non-shared clonotypes had lower generation probabilities than those shared by all four donors.

In regard to this clone: Its target is not known.

The table came from immunoSEQ multiplex PCR; TCRdb's copy has only in-frame clones and leaves some out. The data contain about 2.4 million clones, 80% to 95% of them singletons. Trimming cost V 5 bases and J 2 bases; bases outside gene matches: 9. This CDR3 spans 15 amino acids. Germline V gives CDR1 SGHAT, CDR2 FQDESV (reference sequence). Negatively enriched CD4+ T cells were divided by CD45RA into naive and memory. Sequenced sample: naive CD4+ T cells from PBMCs. The subset is: CD45RA+ positively selected. The clonotype was recovered from a man aged 18 to 30 in good health. Some clones in this sample may be carry-over from other donors' samples. The J gene is TRBJ2-7, the V gene TRBV11-1, with 7 bases that match TRBD1. CDR3 in amino acids: CASSPHGTVPYEQYF. CDR3 DNA sequence: TGTGCCAGCAGCCCGCACGGGACAGTACCCTACGAGCAGTACTTC. The full variable domain, completed using reference TRBV11-1 and TRBJ2-7, is EAEVAQSPRYKITEKSQAVAFWCDPISGHATLYWYRQILGQGPELLVQFQDESVVDDSQLPKDRFSAERLKGVDSTLKIQPAELGDSAMYLCASSPHGTVPYEQYFGPGTRLTVT.